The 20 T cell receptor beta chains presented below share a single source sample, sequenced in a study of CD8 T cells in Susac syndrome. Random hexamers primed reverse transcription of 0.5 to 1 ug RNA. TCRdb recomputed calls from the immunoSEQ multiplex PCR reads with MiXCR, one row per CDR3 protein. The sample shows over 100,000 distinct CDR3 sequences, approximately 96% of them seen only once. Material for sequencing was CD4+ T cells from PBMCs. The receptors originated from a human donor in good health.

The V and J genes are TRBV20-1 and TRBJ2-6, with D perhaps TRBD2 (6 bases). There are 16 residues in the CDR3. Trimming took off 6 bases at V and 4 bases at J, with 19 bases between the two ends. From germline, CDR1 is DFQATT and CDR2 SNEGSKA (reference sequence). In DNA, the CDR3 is TGCAGTGCCATGCGGGGAGCGTCGGGCGGGGCCAACGTCCTGACTTTC. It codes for CSAMRGASGGANVLTF.

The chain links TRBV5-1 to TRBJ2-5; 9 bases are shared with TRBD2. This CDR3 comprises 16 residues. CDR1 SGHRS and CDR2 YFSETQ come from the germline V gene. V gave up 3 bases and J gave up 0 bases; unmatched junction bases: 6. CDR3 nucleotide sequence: TGCGCCAGCAGCTCAGCTAGCGGGATGTACCAAGAGACCCAGTACTTC. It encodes CASSSASGMYQETQYF.

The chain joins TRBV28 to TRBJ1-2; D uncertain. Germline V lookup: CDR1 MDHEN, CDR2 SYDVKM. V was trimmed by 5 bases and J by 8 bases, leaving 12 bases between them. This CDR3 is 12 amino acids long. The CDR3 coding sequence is TGTGCCAGCAGTCCCGGGTCAACCGGCTACACCTTC. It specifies CASSPGSTGYTF.

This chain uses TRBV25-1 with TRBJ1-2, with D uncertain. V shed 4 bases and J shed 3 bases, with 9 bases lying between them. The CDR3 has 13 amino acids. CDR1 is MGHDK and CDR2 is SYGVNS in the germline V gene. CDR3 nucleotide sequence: TGTGCCAGCAGTGTTGAGGATGACTATGGCTACACCTTC. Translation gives CASSVEDDYGYTF.

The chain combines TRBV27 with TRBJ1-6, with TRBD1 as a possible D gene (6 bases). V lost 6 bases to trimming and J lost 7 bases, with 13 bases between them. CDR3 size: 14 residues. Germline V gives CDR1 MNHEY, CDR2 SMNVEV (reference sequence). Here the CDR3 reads CASSLTGRNSPLHF. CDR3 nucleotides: TGTGCCAGCAGCCTGACAGGCCGCAATTCACCCCTCCACTTT.

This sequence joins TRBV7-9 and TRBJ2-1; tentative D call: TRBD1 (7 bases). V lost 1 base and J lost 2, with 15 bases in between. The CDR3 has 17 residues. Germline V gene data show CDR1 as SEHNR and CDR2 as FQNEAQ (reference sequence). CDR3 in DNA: TGTGCCAGCAGCTTAGAGCGGGCAGGGGGAACCTACAATGAGCAGTTCTTC. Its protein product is CASSLERAGGTYNEQFF.

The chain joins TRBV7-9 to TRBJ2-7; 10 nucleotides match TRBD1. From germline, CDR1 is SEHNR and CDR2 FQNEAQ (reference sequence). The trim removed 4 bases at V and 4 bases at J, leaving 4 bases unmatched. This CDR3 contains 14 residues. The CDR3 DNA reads TGTGCCAGCAGCTCGACAGGGGGCCAGTACGAGCAGTACTTC. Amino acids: CASSSTGGQYEQYF.

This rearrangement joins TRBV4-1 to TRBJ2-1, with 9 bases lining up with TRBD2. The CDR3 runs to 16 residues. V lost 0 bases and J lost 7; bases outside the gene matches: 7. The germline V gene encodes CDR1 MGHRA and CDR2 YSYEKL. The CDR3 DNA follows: TGCGCCAGCAGCCAAGATGCAGCGGGGGGTTTGAATGAGCAGTTCTTC. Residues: CASSQDAAGGLNEQFF.

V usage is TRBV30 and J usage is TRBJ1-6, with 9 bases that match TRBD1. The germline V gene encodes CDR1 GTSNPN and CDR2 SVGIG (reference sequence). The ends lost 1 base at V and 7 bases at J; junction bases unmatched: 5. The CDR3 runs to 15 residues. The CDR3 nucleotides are TGTGCCTGGAGTGCCCGGACAGGGGTAAATTCACCCCTCCACTTT. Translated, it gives CAWSARTGVNSPLHF. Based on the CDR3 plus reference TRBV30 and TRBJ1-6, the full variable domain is SQTIHQWPATLVQPVGSPLSLECTVEGTSNPNLYWYRQAAGRGLQLLFYSVGIGQISSEVPQNLSASRPQDRQFILSSKKLLLSDSGFYLCAWSARTGVNSPLHFGNGTRLTVT.

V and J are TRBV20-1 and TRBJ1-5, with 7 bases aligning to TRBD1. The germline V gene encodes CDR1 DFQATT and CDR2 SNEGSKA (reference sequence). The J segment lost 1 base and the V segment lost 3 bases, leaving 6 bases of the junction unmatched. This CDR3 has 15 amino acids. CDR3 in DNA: TGCAGTGCTAGGGGTCCGGGACAGAGCAATCAGCCCCAGCATTTT. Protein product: CSARGPGQSNQPQHF.

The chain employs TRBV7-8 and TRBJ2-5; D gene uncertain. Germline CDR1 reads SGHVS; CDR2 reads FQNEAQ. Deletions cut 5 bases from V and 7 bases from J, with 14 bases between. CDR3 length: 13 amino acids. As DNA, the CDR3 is TGTGCCAGCAGCCAGCCCCCGTCGGGGACCCAGTACTTC. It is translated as CASSQPPSGTQYF.

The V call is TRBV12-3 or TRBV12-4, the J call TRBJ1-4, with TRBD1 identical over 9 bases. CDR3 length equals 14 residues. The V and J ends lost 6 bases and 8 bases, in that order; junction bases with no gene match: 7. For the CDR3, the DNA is TGTGCCAGCAGACCCGGGACAGGGAACGAAAAACTGTTTTTT. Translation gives CASRPGTGNEKLFF.

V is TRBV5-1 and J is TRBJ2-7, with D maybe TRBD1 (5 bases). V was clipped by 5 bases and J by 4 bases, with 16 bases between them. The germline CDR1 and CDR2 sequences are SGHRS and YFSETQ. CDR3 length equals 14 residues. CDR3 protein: CASRTDTTKYEQYF. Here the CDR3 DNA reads TGCGCCAGCAGAACGGACACAACTAAATACGAGCAGTACTTC.

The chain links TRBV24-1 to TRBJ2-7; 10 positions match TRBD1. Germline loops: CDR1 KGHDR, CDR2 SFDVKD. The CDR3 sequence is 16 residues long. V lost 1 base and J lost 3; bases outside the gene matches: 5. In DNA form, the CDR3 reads TGTGCCACCAGTGATTTTAAGGGACAGGGGTTCTACGAGCAGTACTTC. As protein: CATSDFKGQGFYEQYF.

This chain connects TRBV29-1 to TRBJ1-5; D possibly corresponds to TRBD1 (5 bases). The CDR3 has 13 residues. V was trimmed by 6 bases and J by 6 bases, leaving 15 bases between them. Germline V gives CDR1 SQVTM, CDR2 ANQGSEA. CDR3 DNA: TGCAGCGTGGGACCGACAATGGGTCAGCCCCAGCATTTT. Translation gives CSVGPTMGQPQHF.

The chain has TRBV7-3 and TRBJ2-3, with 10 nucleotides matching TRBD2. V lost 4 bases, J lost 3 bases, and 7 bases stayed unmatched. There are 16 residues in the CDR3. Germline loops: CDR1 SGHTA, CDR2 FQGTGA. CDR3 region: CASSSERGGGTDTQYF. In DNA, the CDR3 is TGTGCCAGCAGCTCTGAGCGGGGGGGCGGGACAGATACGCAGTATTTT.

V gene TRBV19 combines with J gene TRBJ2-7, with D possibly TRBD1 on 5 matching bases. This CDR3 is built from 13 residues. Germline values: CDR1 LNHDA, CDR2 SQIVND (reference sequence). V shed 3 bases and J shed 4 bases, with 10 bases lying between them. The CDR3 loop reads CASSIQGRYEQYF. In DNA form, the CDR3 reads TGTGCCAGTAGTATCCAGGGCCGGTACGAGCAGTACTTC.

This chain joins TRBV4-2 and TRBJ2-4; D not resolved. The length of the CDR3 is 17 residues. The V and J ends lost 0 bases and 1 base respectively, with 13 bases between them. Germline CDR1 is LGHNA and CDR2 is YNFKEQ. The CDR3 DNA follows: TGTGCCAGCAGCCAAGAAATGATTGGCAGGGCCAAAAACATTCAGTACTTC. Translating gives CASSQEMIGRAKNIQYF.

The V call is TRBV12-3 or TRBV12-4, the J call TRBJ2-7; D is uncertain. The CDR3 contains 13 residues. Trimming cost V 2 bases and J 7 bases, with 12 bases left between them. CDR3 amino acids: CASSLSRLGEQYF. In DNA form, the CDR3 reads TGTGCCAGCAGTTTAAGCAGGTTGGGAGAGCAGTACTTC.

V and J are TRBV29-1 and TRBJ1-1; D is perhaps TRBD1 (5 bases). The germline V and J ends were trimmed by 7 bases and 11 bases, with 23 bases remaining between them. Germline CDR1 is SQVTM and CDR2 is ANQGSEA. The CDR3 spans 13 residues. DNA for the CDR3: TGCAGCGCCCCCTCTGGAACCTACCGGGGGGCTTTCTTT. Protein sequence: CSAPSGTYRGAFF.